The clone carrying this T cell receptor beta chain appeared many times. Its antigen is currently unknown. The sample is drawn from a study of naive and memory T cell subsets. The study's findings and limits: This RNA-based method may be sensitive to activation-related transcript changes.

A UMI-containing oligonucleotide was joined by 3' ligation to the TCR cDNA template. Whole-blood samples were roughly 2.3 ml of peripheral blood from healthy adult volunteers. Unsorted total RNA, roughly 1 to 1000 ng, was DNase treated before reverse transcription. Looked up from germline, CDR1 is SGHAT and CDR2 is FQNNGV. This CDR3 has 15 residues. The junction had 6 bases not matched to a gene; V was cut back by 5 bases and J by 5 bases. Four PCR rounds used nested alpha and beta constant region primers plus the SP2 primer. For blood and skin samples, reverse transcription used TCR alpha and beta constant primers. TCRdb independently ran MiXCR on the UMI-ligation and nested PCR reads; one entry per CDR3 protein. The table lists over 20,000 distinct CDR3 sequences, roughly 5.4% of them singletons.

The chain joins TRBV11-2 to TRBJ1-6; 7 bases fit TRBD1. The sample was blood. The source is an adult in good health. DNA of the CDR3: TGTGCCAGCAGCGCTCGGACAGGCCATAATTCACCCCTCCACTTT. Translated, it gives CASSARTGHNSPLHF.